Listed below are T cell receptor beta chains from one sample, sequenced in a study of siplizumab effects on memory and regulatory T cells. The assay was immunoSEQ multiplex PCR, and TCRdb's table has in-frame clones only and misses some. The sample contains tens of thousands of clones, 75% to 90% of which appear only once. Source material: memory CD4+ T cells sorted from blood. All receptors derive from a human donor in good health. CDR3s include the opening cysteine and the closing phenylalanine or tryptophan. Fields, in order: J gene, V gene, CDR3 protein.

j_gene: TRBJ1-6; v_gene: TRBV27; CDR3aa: CASSHGTHNSPLHF
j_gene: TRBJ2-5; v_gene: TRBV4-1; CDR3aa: CASSHGTSVNQETQYF
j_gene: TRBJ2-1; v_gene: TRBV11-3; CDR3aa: CASSLDLQQNEQFF
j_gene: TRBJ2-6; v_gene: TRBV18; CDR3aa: CASSTRTESSGANVLTF
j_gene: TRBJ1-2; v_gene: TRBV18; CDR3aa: CASSQGVGGYTF
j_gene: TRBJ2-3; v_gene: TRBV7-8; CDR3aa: CASSLRDRSTDTQYF
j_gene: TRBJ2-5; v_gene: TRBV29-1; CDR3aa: CSVEETQYF
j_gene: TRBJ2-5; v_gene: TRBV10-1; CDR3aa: CASSESSLAGKETQYF
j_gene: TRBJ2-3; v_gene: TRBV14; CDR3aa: CASSLRTVSTDTQYF
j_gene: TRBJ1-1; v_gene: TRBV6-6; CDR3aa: CASRLENTEAFF
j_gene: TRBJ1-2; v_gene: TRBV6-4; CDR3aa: CASNGIWTGHYGYTF
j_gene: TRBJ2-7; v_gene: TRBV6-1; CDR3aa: CASSGGPRASSSYEQYF
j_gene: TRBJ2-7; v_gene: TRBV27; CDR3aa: CASNPTGNPYYEQYF
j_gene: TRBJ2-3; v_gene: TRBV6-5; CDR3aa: CASRMGTVKTDTQYF
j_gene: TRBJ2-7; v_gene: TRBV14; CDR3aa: CASSPQGGAQYF
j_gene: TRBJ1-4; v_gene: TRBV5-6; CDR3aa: CASSVAGGRRINEKLFF
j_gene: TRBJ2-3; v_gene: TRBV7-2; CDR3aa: CASSPTGTETDTQYF
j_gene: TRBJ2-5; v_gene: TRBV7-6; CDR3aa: CASSLGTVRQETQYF
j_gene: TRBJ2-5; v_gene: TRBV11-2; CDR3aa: CASSSPLRTSQETQYF
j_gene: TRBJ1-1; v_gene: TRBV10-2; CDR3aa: CASSESGSGARYAEAFF
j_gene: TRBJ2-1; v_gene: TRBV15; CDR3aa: CATSRDRAQYNEQFF
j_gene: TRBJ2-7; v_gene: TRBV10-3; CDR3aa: CAISSGGAISYEQYF
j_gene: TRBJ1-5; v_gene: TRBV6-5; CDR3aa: CASRPGQGYNQPQHF
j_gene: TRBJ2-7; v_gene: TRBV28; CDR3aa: CASSLMGQGYEQYF
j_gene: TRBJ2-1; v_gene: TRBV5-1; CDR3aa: CASGRTGVHNEQFF
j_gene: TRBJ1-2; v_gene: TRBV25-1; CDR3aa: CASRSTGGADGYTF
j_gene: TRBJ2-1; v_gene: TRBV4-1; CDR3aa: CASSQERTRKGNEQFF
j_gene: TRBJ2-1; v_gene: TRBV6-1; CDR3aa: CASSGLNSGTNKQFF
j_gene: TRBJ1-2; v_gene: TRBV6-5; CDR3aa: CASSYSGNYGYTF
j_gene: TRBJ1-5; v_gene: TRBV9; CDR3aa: CASSVRIGGQGNQPQHF
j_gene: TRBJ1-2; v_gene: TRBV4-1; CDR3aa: CASSTTGGYGYTF
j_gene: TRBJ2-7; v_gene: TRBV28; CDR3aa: CASSIRTTNEQYF
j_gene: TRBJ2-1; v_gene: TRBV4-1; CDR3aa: CASSQGFAASGSYNEQFF
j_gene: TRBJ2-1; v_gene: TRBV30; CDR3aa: CAWSQSRFDEQFF
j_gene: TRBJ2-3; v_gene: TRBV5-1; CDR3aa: CASSLVYGTDTQYF
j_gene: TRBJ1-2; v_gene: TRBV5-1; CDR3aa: CASSLEYYGYTF
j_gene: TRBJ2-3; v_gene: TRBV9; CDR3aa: CASSGFSGTGRIGQYF
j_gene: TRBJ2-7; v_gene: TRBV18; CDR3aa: CASSSADGYEQYF
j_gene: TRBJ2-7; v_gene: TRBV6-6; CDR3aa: CASWDPGTGYEQYF
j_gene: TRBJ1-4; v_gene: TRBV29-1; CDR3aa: CSVRTGATNEKLFF
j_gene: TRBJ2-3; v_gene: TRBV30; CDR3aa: CAWSFLAGGTDTQYF
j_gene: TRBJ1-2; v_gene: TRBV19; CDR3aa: CASNPGNYGYTF
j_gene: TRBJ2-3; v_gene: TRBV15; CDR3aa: CATREADTQYF
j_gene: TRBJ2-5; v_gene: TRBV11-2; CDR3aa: CASSLGQPGQTQYF
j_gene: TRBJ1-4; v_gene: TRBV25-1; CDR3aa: CASSPTRQTNEKLFF
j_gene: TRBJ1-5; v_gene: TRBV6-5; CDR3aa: CASRTTGLSNQPQHF
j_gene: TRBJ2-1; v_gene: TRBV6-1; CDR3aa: CASSAGSAVGNEQFF
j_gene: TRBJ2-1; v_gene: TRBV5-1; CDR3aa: CASSRGTSGRAWDEQFF
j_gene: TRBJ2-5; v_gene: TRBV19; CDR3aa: CASSILRTGQETQYF
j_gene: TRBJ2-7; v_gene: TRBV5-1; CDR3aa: CASSPETGREQYF